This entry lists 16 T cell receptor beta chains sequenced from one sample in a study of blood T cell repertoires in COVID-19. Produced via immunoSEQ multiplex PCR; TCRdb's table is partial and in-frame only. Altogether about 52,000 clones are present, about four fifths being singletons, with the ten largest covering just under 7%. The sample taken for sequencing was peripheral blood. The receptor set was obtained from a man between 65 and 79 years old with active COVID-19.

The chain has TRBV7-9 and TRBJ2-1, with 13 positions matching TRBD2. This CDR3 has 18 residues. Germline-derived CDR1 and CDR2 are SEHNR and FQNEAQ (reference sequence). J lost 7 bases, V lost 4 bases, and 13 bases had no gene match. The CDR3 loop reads CASSSRRLAGGLRNEQFF. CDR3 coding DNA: TGTGCCAGCAGCTCAAGACGACTAGCGGGGGGCCTCCGTAATGAGCAGTTCTTC.

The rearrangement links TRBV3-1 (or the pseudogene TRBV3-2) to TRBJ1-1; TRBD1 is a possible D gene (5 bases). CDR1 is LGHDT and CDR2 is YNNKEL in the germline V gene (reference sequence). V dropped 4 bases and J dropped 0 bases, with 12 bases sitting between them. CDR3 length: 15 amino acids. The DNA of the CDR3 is TGTGCCAGCAGCCCCACCGGGGGAGTGAACACTGAAGCTTTCTTT. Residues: CASSPTGGVNTEAFF.

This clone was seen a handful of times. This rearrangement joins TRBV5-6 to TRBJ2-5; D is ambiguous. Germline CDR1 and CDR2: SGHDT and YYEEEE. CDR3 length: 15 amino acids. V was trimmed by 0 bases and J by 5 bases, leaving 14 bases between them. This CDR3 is CASSLVALFWETQYF. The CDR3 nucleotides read TGTGCCAGCAGCTTGGTGGCATTGTTTTGGGAGACCCAGTACTTC.

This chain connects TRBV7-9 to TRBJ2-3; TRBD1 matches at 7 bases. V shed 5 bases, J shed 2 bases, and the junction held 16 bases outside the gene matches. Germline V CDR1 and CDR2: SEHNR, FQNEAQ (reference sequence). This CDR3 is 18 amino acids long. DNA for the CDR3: TGTGCCAGCAGCGGGGGACAGCACCTTCGAATCTACACAGATACGCAGTATTTT. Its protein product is CASSGGQHLRIYTDTQYF.

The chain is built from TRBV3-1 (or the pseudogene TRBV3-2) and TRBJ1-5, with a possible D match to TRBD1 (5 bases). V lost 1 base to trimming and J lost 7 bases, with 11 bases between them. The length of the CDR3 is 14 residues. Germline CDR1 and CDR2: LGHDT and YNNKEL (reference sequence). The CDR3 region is CASSQGGGGQPQHF. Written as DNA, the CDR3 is TGTGCCAGCAGCCAAGGTGGGGGAGGACAGCCCCAGCATTTT.

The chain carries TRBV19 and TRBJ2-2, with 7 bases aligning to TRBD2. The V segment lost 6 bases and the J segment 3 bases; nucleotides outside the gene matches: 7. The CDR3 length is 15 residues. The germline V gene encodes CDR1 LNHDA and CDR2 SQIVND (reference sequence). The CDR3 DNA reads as TGTGCCAGTAGAAGGCGGGGGATAGACACCGGGGAGCTGTTTTTT. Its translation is CASRRRGIDTGELFF.

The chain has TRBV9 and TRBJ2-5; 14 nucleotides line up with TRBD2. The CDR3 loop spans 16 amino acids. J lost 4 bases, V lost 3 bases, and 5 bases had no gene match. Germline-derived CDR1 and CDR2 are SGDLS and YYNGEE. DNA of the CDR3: TGTGCCAGCAGCGCTGGGACTAGCGGGGGAGGAGAGACCCAGTACTTC. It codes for CASSAGTSGGGETQYF.

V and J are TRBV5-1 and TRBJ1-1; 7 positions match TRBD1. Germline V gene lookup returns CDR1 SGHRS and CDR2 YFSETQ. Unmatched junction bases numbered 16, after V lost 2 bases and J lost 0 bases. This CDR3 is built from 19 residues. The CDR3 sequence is CASSFSWGSRQGVNTEAFF. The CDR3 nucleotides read TGCGCCAGCAGCTTTTCCTGGGGATCGAGACAGGGTGTGAACACTGAAGCTTTCTTT.

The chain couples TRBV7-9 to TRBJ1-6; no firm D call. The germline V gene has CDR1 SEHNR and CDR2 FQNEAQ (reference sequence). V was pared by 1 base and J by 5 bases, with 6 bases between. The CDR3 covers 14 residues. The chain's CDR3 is CASSLDPNNSPLHF. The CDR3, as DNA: TGTGCCAGCAGCTTAGATCCTAATAATTCACCCCTCCACTTT.

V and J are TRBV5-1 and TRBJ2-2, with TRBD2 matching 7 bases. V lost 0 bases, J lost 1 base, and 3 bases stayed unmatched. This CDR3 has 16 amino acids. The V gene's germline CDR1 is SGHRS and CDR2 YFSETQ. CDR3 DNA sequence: TGCGCCAGCAGCTTGGAGGGAGGGGAGAACACCGGGGAGCTGTTTTTT. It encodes CASSLEGGENTGELFF.

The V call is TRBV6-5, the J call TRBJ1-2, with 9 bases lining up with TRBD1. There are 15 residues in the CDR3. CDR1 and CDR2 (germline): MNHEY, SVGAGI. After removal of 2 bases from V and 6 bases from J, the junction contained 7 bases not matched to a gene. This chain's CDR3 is CASSYEGQGGDGYTF. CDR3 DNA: TGTGCCAGCAGTTACGAGGGACAGGGCGGGGATGGCTACACCTTC.

The CDR3: CSASGRQGANTDTQYF. DNA for the CDR3: TGCAGTGCTAGTGGGAGACAGGGGGCGAACACAGATACGCAGTATTTT. V usage is TRBV20-1 and J usage is TRBJ2-3; 10 bases align to TRBD1. V lost 3 bases and J lost 2; bases outside the gene matches: 8. This CDR3 spans 16 amino acids. Looked up from germline, CDR1 is DFQATT and CDR2 is SNEGSKA (reference sequence).

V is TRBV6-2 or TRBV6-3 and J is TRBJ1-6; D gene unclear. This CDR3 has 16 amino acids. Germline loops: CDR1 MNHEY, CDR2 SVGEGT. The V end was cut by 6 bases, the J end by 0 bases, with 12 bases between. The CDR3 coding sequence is TGTGCCAGCAGCTCGTTGGGGAGCTCCTATAATTCACCCCTCCACTTT. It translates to CASSSLGSSYNSPLHF.

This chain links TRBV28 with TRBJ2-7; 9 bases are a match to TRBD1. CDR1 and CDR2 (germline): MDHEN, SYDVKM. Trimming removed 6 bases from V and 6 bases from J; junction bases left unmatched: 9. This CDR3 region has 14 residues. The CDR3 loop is CASSPTGTGFEQYF. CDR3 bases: TGTGCCAGCAGCCCTACCGGGACAGGGTTCGAGCAGTACTTC.

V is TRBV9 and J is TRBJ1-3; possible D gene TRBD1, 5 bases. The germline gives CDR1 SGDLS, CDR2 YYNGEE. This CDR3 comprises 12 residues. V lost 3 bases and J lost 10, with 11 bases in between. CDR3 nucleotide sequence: TGTGCCAGCAGCGGGGGACTATCGACCATATATTTT. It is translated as CASSGGLSTIYF.

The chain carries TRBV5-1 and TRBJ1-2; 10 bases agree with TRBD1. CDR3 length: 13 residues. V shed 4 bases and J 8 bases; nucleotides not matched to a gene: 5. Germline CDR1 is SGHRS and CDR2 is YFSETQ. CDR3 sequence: CASSPGTGDGYTF. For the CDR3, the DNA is TGCGCCAGCAGCCCCGGGACAGGGGACGGCTACACCTTC.